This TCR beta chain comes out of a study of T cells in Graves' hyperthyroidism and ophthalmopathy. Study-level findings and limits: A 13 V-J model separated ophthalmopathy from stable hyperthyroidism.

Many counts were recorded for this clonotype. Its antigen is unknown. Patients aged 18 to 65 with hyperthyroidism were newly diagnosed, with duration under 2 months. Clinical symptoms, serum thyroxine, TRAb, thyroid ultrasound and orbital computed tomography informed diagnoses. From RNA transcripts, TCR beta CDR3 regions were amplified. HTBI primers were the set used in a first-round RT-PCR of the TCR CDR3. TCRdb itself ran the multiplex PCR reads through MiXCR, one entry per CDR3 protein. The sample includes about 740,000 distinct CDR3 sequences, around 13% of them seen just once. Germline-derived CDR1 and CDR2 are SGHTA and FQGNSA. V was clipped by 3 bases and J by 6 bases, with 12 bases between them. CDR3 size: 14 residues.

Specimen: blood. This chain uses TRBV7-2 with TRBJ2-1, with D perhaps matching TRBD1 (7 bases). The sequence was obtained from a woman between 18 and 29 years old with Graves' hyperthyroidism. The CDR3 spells CASSFGQGGNEQFF. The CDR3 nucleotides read TGTGCCAGCAGCTTCGGGCAGGGGGGCAATGAGCAGTTCTTC.